The rows below give T cell receptor beta chains drawn from one sample of a study of T cell responses to AZD1222 COVID-19 vaccine. Data came from immunoSEQ multiplex PCR; TCRdb stores just in-frame clones and leaves some out. The sample lists around 80,000 clones; about 85% were seen once. The sample in question was peripheral blood, obtained 28 days after the second AZD1222 dose. The source is an adult who received the AZD1222 COVID-19 vaccine. Each CDR3 is given with its conserved first and last residue. The D gene is left open where the match is weak. Clone size is not always given. Where it is, it says once, few, many or a class for expanded clones.

length: 12
V: TRBV11-2
D: .
J: TRBJ2-7
size: few
DNA: TGTGCCAGCATGGGGGACTCCTACGAGCAGTACTTC
CDR3: CASMGDSYEQYF

length: 16
V: TRBV4-3
D: TRBD2
J: TRBJ2-3
size: .
DNA: TGCGCCAGCAGCCTCGCCCGACTAGCGAGCACAGATACGCAGTATTTT
CDR3: CASSLARLASTDTQYF

length: 14
V: TRBV18
D: .
J: TRBJ2-7
size: .
DNA: TGTGCCAGCTCACCACCCGGGACAAGCTACGAGCAGTACTTC
CDR3: CASSPPGTSYEQYF

length: 14
V: TRBV29-1
D: .
J: TRBJ2-6
size: .
DNA: TGCAGCGTTGAAGGATTCGATGGGGCCAACGTCCTGACTTTC
CDR3: CSVEGFDGANVLTF

length: 22
V: TRBV24-1
D: TRBD1
J: TRBJ1-2
size: .
DNA: TGTGCCACCAGTGATTCCCCGGACAGGGCGAAAAAGAAAATGGTTGAAAGCTATGGCTACACCTTC
CDR3: CATSDSPDRAKKKMVESYGYTF

length: 15
V: TRBV4-1
D: .
J: TRBJ1-1
size: once
DNA: TGCGCCAGCAGCCAACAGAAAAACCGCGCCTTTGAAGCTTTCTTT
CDR3: CASSQQKNRAFEAFF

length: 14
V: TRBV27
D: TRBD1
J: TRBJ1-2
size: .
DNA: TGTGCCAGCAGTTTGGGACTGACAGGGGTCGGCTACACCTTC
CDR3: CASSLGLTGVGYTF

length: 17
V: TRBV12-5
D: TRBD2
J: TRBJ2-4
size: .
DNA: TGTGCTAGTGGGGAAGGGGCTAGCGGGAGACAGAAAAACATTCAGTACTTC
CDR3: CASGEGASGRQKNIQYF

length: 13
V: TRBV11-1
D: TRBD1
J: TRBJ1-2
size: .
DNA: TGTGCCAGCAGCTTAGAGGGGGCGTATGGCTACACCTTC
CDR3: CASSLEGAYGYTF

length: 14
V: TRBV9
D: TRBD1
J: TRBJ1-1
size: .
DNA: TGTGCCAGCAGCGCCACAGGGGACAGCACTGAAGCTTTCTTT
CDR3: CASSATGDSTEAFF

length: 14
V: TRBV7-9
D: .
J: TRBJ2-7
size: .
DNA: TGTGCCAGCAGCTTACCGAAACAGGGCTACGAGCAGTACTTC
CDR3: CASSLPKQGYEQYF

length: 15
V: TRBV16
D: .
J: TRBJ1-2
size: once
DNA: TGTGCCAGCAGCCAATTGATGTCGGGGGGCCTTGGCTACACCTTC
CDR3: CASSQLMSGGLGYTF

length: 12
V: TRBV28
D: .
J: TRBJ1-1
size: .
DNA: TGTGCCAGCAGTTTAGAGGGGAATGAAGCTTTCTTT
CDR3: CASSLEGNEAFF

length: 13
V: TRBV18
D: .
J: TRBJ1-1
size: .
DNA: TGTGCCAGCTCACCAATCGTTGGCACTGAAGCTTTCTTT
CDR3: CASSPIVGTEAFF

length: 14
V: TRBV6-5
D: TRBD1
J: TRBJ1-1
size: .
DNA: TGTGCCAGCAGTTTACCTCGGGACAGGGGTAAAGCTTTCTTT
CDR3: CASSLPRDRGKAFF

length: 17
V: TRBV24-1
D: TRBD1
J: TRBJ2-1
size: .
DNA: TGTGCCACCAGTGATTCCGGGACAGGGTATTGGGGGAATGAGCAGTTCTTC
CDR3: CATSDSGTGYWGNEQFF

length: 15
V: TRBV11-2
D: .
J: TRBJ2-5
size: .
DNA: TGTGCCAGCAGCCCGCGGCTCTTTGAGTTGGAGACCCAGTACTTC
CDR3: CASSPRLFELETQYF

length: 15
V: TRBV7-9
D: TRBD1
J: TRBJ1-2
size: .
DNA: TGTGCCAGCAGCTTAGGACAGGGAGGAAACTATGGCTACACCTTC
CDR3: CASSLGQGGNYGYTF

length: 13
V: TRBV7-8
D: TRBD2
J: TRBJ2-1
size: few
DNA: TGTGCCAGCAGTCGGACTAGCGTTCGAGAGCAGTTCTTC
CDR3: CASSRTSVREQFF

length: 13
V: TRBV29-1
D: .
J: TRBJ1-6
size: few
DNA: TGCAGCGTTGAACTAGGGGCCGGCTCACCCCTCCACTTT
CDR3: CSVELGAGSPLHF

length: 16
V: TRBV6-6
D: TRBD1
J: TRBJ1-3
size: .
DNA: TGTGCCAGCAGTAGAGGACAGGGGGCGAACGGAAACACCATATATTTT
CDR3: CASSRGQGANGNTIYF

length: 12
V: TRBV11-1
D: .
J: TRBJ2-3
size: .
DNA: TGTGCCAGCAGCCGGATTACAGATACGCAGTATTTT
CDR3: CASSRITDTQYF

length: 15
V: TRBV9
D: .
J: TRBJ1-5
size: .
DNA: TGTGCCAGCAGCCCTATAGGAGAAACCTGGGGGCCCCAGCATTTT
CDR3: CASSPIGETWGPQHF

length: 15
V: TRBV7-6
D: TRBD2
J: TRBJ2-7
size: .
DNA: TGTGCCAGCACCCCTCTCGCGGGAGGCTCGTACGAGCAGTACTTC
CDR3: CASTPLAGGSYEQYF

length: 11
V: TRBV30
D: TRBD1
J: TRBJ1-1
size: .
DNA: TGTGCCTGGAGTTCCAGGGGGGAAGCTTTCTTT
CDR3: CAWSSRGEAFF

length: 14
V: TRBV29-1
D: TRBD1
J: TRBJ1-2
size: .
DNA: TGCAGCGTTGTCGGACAGGGGGCCAGCTATGGCTACACCTTC
CDR3: CSVVGQGASYGYTF

length: 15
V: TRBV5-8
D: .
J: TRBJ1-2
size: .
DNA: TGTGCCAGCAGCCCCCTGGTGACAGTTAACTATGGCTACACCTTC
CDR3: CASSPLVTVNYGYTF

length: 15
V: TRBV18
D: .
J: TRBJ2-3
size: .
DNA: TGTGCCAGCTCGCTCAGCCTTCCGGGCACAGATACGCAGTATTTT
CDR3: CASSLSLPGTDTQYF

length: 11
V: TRBV2
D: .
J: TRBJ2-7
size: few
DNA: TGTGCTAGCGGCCCCTCCTACGAGCAGTACTTC
CDR3: CASGPSYEQYF

length: 16
V: TRBV7-3
D: TRBD2
J: TRBJ2-2
size: .
DNA: TGTGCCAGCAGCTTGGGACTAGCGGGAGTCACCGGGGAGCTGTTTTTT
CDR3: CASSLGLAGVTGELFF

length: 15
V: TRBV28
D: TRBD1
J: TRBJ1-1
size: .
DNA: TGTGCCAGCAGTTCAGAGACAGGGCCTAACACTGAAGCTTTCTTT
CDR3: CASSSETGPNTEAFF

length: 16
V: TRBV5-1
D: .
J: TRBJ1-1
size: .
DNA: TGCGCCAGCAGCCCCTCACAAATCCAAATGAACACTGAAGCTTTCTTT
CDR3: CASSPSQIQMNTEAFF

length: 16
V: TRBV5-1
D: TRBD1
J: TRBJ2-2
size: once
DNA: TGCGCCAGCAGCATACGGGGACAGCAGAACACCGGGGAGCTGTTTTTT
CDR3: CASSIRGQQNTGELFF

length: 13
V: TRBV6-5
D: .
J: TRBJ2-3
size: .
DNA: TGTGCCAGCATGGCAGAAAGCACAGATACGCAGTATTTT
CDR3: CASMAESTDTQYF

length: 14
V: TRBV18
D: .
J: TRBJ2-7
size: .
DNA: TGTGCCAGCTCGATCCGGGACACCAGGTACGAGCAGTACTTC
CDR3: CASSIRDTRYEQYF

length: 16
V: TRBV9
D: TRBD1
J: TRBJ1-6
size: .
DNA: TGTGCCAGCAGCCCCGGGACAGGGGGCGCGAATTCACCCCTCCACTTT
CDR3: CASSPGTGGANSPLHF

length: 14
V: TRBV7-2
D: .
J: TRBJ1-5
size: .
DNA: TGTGCCAGCAGCGGCGGACCGGATAATCAGCCCCAGCATTTT
CDR3: CASSGGPDNQPQHF

length: 18
V: TRBV19
D: TRBD1
J: TRBJ1-4
size: .
DNA: TGTGCCAGTAGTCCTCTTCAGGGGGGACGGAGAACTAATGAAAAACTGTTTTTT
CDR3: CASSPLQGGRRTNEKLFF

length: 16
V: TRBV2
D: TRBD2
J: TRBJ2-2
size: .
DNA: TGTGCCAGCATTGACGGTAGCGGGAGGAACACCGGGGAGCTGTTTTTT
CDR3: CASIDGSGRNTGELFF

length: 11
V: TRBV30
D: .
J: TRBJ2-1
size: .
DNA: TGTGCCTGGGCTCGTTGGGGCGAGCAGTTCTTC
CDR3: CAWARWGEQFF

length: 15
V: TRBV5-5
D: .
J: TRBJ2-2
size: .
DNA: TGTGCCAGCAGCTTGGAGGTAGTGAAGGCCGGGGAGCTGTTTTTT
CDR3: CASSLEVVKAGELFF

length: 14
V: TRBV5-5
D: TRBD1
J: TRBJ1-4
size: .
DNA: TGTGCCAGCAGCTCACGGGGACAGGATGAAAAACTGTTTTTT
CDR3: CASSSRGQDEKLFF

length: 13
V: TRBV6-5
D: TRBD1
J: TRBJ2-3
size: .
DNA: TGTGCCAGCAGTCCGGGACAGGGATATACGCAGTATTTT
CDR3: CASSPGQGYTQYF

length: 13
V: TRBV19
D: .
J: TRBJ1-2
size: .
DNA: TGTGCCAGTCGAGGGGGGCGTAACTATGGCTACACCTTC
CDR3: CASRGGRNYGYTF

length: 13
V: TRBV7-2
D: .
J: TRBJ1-5
size: .
DNA: TGTGCCAGCAGCTTGACTAGCAATCAGCCCCAGCATTTT
CDR3: CASSLTSNQPQHF

length: 14
V: TRBV5-1
D: .
J: TRBJ2-3
size: .
DNA: TGCGCCAGCAGCTTCGGCGGATTCACAGATACGCAGTATTTT
CDR3: CASSFGGFTDTQYF

length: 13
V: TRBV5-1
D: .
J: TRBJ2-1
size: .
DNA: TGCGCCAGCAGCTTGTGGGAGGTTAATGAGCAGTTCTTC
CDR3: CASSLWEVNEQFF

length: 15
V: TRBV19
D: TRBD1
J: TRBJ1-2
size: .
DNA: TGTGCCAGTAGAGAGGGGACAGGGAGAAGGTTTGGCTACACCTTC
CDR3: CASREGTGRRFGYTF

length: 16
V: TRBV6-5
D: TRBD1
J: TRBJ1-2
size: .
DNA: TGTGCCAGCAGTTACGGAGCAGGGGGAAAGAACTATGGCTACACCTTC
CDR3: CASSYGAGGKNYGYTF

length: 14
V: TRBV2
D: .
J: TRBJ2-2
size: few
DNA: TGTGCCAGCAGTGAGGTCGCGAACACCGGGGAGCTGTTTTTT
CDR3: CASSEVANTGELFF

length: 15
V: TRBV6-5
D: .
J: TRBJ1-3
size: .
DNA: TGTGCCAGCAAACGAGACAGAAACTCTGGAAACACCATATATTTT
CDR3: CASKRDRNSGNTIYF

length: 13
V: TRBV7-8
D: .
J: TRBJ2-1
size: .
DNA: TGTGCCAGCAGCCCGACAGGAAACAATGAGCAGTTCTTC
CDR3: CASSPTGNNEQFF

length: 15
V: TRBV7-2
D: TRBD2
J: TRBJ2-7
size: .
DNA: TGTGCCAGCAGCTTAGCCGGACTAGCGGCGACCGAGCAGTACTTC
CDR3: CASSLAGLAATEQYF